These 2 T cell receptor beta chains originate from one sample sequenced in a study of vaccination and CD4 T cells after COVID-19. Noted time point: late sampling 161 to 241 days after vaccination in a few convalescent patients. TCRdb reprocessed the PCR reads with MiXCR, giving one entry per CDR3 protein. The table shows some 28,000 distinct CDR3 sequences, with roughly 50% occurring only once. The sequenced sample was CD4+ T cells from blood, obtained about 7 months after SARS-CoV-2 vaccination. Receptor source: a human donor who had recovered from COVID-19.

This clonotype has only a few counts. The chain joins TRBV6-1 to TRBJ2-7, with 8 bases that match TRBD2. The germline gives CDR1 MNHNS, CDR2 SASEGT. This CDR3 contains 14 residues. The J segment lost 6 bases and the V segment lost 5 bases, leaving 9 bases of the junction unmatched. The CDR3 region has the DNA TGTGCCAGCAGTACAGATACACGGGGGGGCGAGCAGTACTTC. This codes for CASSTDTRGGEQYF.

The V call is TRBV28, the J call TRBJ2-7; 8 bases line up with TRBD2. Germline V gives CDR1 MDHEN, CDR2 SYDVKM. Trimming cost V 5 bases and J 3 bases; bases outside gene matches: 9. The CDR3 is 15 amino acids. In nucleotides, the CDR3 is TGTGCCAGCAGTGATTTAGCGGGATATTTCTACGAGCAGTACTTC. Translation gives CASSDLAGYFYEQYF.